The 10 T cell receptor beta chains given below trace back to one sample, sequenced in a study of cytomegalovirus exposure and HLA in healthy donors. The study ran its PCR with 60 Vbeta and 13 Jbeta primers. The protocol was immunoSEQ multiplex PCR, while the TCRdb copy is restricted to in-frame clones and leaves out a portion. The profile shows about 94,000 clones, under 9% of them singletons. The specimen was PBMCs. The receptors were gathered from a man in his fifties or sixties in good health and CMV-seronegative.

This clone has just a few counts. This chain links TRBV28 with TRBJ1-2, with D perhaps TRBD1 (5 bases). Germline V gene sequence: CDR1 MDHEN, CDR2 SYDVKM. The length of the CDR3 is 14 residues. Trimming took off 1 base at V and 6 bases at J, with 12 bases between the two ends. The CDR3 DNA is TGTGCCAGCAGTTTATCATTAGGGGTTGATGGCTACACCTTC. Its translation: CASSLSLGVDGYTF.

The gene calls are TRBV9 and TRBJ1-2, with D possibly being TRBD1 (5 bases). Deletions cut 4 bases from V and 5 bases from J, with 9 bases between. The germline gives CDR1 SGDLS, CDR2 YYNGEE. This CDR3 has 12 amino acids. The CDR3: CASSLDRYGYTF. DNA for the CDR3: TGTGCCAGCAGCCTCGACAGATATGGCTACACCTTC.

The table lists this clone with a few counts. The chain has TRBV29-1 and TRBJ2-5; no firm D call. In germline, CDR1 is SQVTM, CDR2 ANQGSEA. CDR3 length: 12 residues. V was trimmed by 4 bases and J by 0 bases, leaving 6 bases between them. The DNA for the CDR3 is TGCAGCGTTGCTCCTAACCAAGAGACCCAGTACTTC. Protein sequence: CSVAPNQETQYF.

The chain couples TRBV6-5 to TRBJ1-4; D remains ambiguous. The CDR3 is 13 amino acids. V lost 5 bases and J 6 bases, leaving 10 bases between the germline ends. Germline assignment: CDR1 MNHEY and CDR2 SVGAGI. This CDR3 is CASSSGSDEKLFF. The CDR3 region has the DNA TGTGCCAGCAGTAGCGGCTCCGATGAAAAACTGTTTTTT.

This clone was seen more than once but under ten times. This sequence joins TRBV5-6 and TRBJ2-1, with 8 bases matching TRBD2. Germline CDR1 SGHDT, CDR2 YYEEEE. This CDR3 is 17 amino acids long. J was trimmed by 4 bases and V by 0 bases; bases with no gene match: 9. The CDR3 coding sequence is TGTGCCAGCAGCTTGGGACACCTAGCGGGTACTTACAATGAGCAGTTCTTC. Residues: CASSLGHLAGTYNEQFF.

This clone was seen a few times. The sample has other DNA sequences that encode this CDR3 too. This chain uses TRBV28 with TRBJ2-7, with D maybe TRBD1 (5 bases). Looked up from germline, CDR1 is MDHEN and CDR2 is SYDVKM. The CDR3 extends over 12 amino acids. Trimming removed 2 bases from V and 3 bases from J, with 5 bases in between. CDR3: CASSLQGYEQYF. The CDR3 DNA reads TGTGCCAGCAGTTTACAGGGCTACGAGCAGTACTTC.

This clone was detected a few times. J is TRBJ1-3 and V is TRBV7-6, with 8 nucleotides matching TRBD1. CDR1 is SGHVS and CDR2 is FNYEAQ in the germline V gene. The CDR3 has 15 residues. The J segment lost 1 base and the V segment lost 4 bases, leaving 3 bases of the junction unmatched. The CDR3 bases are TGTGCCAGCAGCTCCCAGGGGGCTTCTGGAAACACCATATATTTT. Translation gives CASSSQGASGNTIYF.

CDR3 in DNA: TGTGCCAGCAGTTTGGCGACAGTTAGCTCCTATAATTCACCCCTCCACTTT. It codes for CASSLATVSSYNSPLHF. The chain recombines TRBV28 with TRBJ1-6; a weak D match, TRBD1 (5 bases). Germline V gene sequence: CDR1 MDHEN, CDR2 SYDVKM. Trimming removed 3 bases from V and 0 bases from J, with 12 bases in between. The CDR3 loop spans 17 amino acids.

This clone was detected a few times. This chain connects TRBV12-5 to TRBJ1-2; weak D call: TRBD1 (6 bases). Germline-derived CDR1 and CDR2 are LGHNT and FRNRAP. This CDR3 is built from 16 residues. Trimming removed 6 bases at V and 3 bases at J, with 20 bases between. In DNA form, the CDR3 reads TGTGCTAGTGGCCCTGAGGGGGGGTTCCGCGACTATGGCTACACCTTC. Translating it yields CASGPEGGFRDYGYTF.

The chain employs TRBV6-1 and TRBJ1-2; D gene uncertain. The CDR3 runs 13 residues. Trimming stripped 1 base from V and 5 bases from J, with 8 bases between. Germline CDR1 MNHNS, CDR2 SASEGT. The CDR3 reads CASSEGAEYGYTF. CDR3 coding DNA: TGTGCCAGCAGTGAAGGGGCAGAATATGGCTACACCTTC.